These 4 T cell receptor beta chains came from one sample sequenced in a study of technical replicates of blood from a handful of donors. Libraries were prepared by immunoSEQ multiplex PCR; TCRdb keeps only in-frame clonotypes and omits some of them. The sample has under 100,000 clones; 80% to 90% are singletons. Sequencing was performed on PBMCs. These receptors all stem from a human donor in good health. Some clones in this sample may be carry-over from other donors' samples.

The rearrangement joins TRBV28 to TRBJ1-5; D unresolved. Germline loops: CDR1 MDHEN, CDR2 SYDVKM. CDR3 length: 13 residues. Trimming took off 5 bases at V and 3 bases at J, with 8 bases between the two ends. The DNA for the CDR3 is TGTGCCAGCAGTAAACAGAACAATCAGCCCCAGCATTTT. It codes for CASSKQNNQPQHF.

For this clone: In the same sample, other DNA sequences code for this CDR3. The genes are TRBV7-2 and TRBJ1-2; the match to TRBD1 covers 7 bases. V was clipped by 5 bases and J by 2 bases; unmatched bases: 2. The CDR3 extends over 13 amino acids. Germline loops: CDR1 SGHTA, CDR2 FQGNSA. The CDR3 is CASSPTGNYGYTF. CDR3 DNA sequence: TGTGCCAGCAGCCCGACAGGGAACTATGGCTACACCTTC. Looking up the rest from reference TRBV7-2 and TRBJ1-2 gives the full variable domain: GAGVSQSPSNKVTEKGKDVELRCDPISGHTALYWYRQSLGQGLEFLIYFQGNSAPDKSGLPSDRFSAERTGGSVSTLTIQRTQQEDSAVYLCASSPTGNYGYTFGSGTRLTVV.

This rearrangement joins TRBV21-1 to TRBJ1-4; the table names TRBD1, a call not compared with the DNA. TRBV21-1 is reported as a pseudogene. The CDR3 runs 21 residues. CDR3 nucleotides: TGTGCCAGCAGCAAACCCCCCTCGGACAGCCCCACCCCAGCAACTAATGAAAAACTGTTTTTT. It codes for CASSKPPSDSPTPATNEKLFF.

This clone was counted once. CDR3 sequence (DNA): TGCGCCAGCAGCGAGAAACCAGGGGGATACAATGAGCAGTTCTTC. As protein: CASSEKPGGYNEQFF. V is TRBV4-1 and J is TRBJ2-1, with 7 bases matching TRBD1. Germline V CDR1 and CDR2: MGHRA, YSYEKL. The CDR3 consists of 15 residues. Trimming removed 5 bases from V and 4 bases from J; junction bases left unmatched: 8.